Only a few counts were recorded for the clone carrying this T cell receptor (beta chain). Antigen specificity is unknown. The length of the CDR3 is 13 residues. CDR1 is SGHNT, CDR2 YENEEA, per germline. After removal of 5 bases from V and 1 base from J, the junction contained 0 bases not matched to a gene. The sample is drawn from a study of beta chain features in type 1 diabetes. Study in general: Taken together, all samples contributed 107,917,701 examined sorted cells. Whole-study results and caveats: Reduced insertions and increased deletions marked VDJ junctions in type 1 diabetes patients. Shorter TCRB CDR3s, moderately but significantly so, were found in Type 1 diabetes patients in all four CD4+ subsets.

Based on CD45RO/CCR7/CD25/CD127/CD95/CD27, CD4+ regulatory, stem cell-like memory, naive and central memory cells were sorted. The authors reverse transcribed all of the isolated RNA, so sequencing captured expressed TCRB transcripts. The method was immunoSEQ multiplex PCR; TCRdb's version includes in-frame clones alone and lacks a portion of them. Of some 350,000 clones in the sample, roughly 13% were seen once. The sample consisted of naive CD4+ T cells from blood. This TCR derives from a woman aged 18-29 years with type 1 diabetes. The V and J genes are TRBV11-3 and TRBJ2-7; TRBD1 matches at 9 bases. The CDR3 region has the DNA TGTGCCAGCAGCGGACAGGGGTCCTACGAGCAGTACTTC. This codes for CASSGQGSYEQYF.